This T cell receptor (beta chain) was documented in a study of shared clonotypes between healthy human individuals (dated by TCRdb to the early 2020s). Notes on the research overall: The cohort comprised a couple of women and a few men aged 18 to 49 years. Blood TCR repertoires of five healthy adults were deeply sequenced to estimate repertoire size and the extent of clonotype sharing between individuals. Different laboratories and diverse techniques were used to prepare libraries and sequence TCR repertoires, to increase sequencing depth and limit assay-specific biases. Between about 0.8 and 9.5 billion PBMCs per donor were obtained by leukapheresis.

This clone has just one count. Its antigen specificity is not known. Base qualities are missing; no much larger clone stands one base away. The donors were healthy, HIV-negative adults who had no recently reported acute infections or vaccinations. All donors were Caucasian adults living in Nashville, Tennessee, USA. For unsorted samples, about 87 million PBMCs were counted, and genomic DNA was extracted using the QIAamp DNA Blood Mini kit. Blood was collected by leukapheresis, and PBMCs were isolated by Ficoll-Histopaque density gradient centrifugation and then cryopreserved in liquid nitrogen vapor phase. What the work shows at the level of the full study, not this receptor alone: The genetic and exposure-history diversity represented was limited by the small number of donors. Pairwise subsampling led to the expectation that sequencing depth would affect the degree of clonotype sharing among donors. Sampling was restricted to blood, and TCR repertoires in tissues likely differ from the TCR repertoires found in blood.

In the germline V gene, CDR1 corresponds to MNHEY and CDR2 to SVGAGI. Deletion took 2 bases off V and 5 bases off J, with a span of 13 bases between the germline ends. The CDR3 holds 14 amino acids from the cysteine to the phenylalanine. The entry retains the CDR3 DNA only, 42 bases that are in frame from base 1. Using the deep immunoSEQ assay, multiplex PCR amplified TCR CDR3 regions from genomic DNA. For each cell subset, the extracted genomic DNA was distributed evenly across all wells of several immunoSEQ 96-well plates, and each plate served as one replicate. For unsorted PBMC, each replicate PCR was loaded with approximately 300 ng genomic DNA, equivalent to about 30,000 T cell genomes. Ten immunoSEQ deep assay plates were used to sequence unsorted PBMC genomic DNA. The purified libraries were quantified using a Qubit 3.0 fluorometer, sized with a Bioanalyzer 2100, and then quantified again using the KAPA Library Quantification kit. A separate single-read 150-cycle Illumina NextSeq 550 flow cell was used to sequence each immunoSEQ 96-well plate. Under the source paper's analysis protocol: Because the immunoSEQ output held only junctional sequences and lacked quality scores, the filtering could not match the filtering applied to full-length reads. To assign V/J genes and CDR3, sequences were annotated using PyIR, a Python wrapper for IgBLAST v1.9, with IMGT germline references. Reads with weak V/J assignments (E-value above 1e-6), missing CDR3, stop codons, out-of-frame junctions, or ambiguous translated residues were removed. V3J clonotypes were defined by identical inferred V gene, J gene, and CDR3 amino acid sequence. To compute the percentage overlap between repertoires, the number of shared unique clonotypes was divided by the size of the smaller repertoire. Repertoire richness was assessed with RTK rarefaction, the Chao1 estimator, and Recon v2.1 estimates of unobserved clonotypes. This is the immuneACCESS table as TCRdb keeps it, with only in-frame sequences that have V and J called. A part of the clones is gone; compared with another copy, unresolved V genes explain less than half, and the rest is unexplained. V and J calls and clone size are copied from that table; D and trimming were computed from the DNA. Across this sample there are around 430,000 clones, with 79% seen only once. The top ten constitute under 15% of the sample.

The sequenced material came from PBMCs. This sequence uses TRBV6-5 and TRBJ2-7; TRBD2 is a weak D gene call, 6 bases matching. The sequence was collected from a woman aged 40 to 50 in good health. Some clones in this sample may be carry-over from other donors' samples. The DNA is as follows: TGTGCCAGCAGTTACCGCCCTAGCGCGGACGAGCAGTACTTC. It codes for CASSYRPSADEQYF.